This T cell receptor (beta chain) was identified during a study of blood T cells in healthy people across ages. The wider study: About one barcoded beta molecule per two T cells came from capture by template switching.

This clonotype was seen a handful of times. This sequence may be a read error, since a much larger clone differs from it by one base. Primers used in a second PCR of about 7 to 12 cycles were a sample-barcoded 5' primer and a J-beta primer mix. TCRdb fed the 5' RACE reads into MiXCR, producing one record per CDR3 protein. This sample has hundreds of thousands of distinct CDR3 sequences; approximately 31% occur once, and the top ten carry 15% to 17%. This CDR3 contains 16 residues. V dropped 6 bases and J dropped 4; count of bases not matched to a gene: 6. CDR1 and CDR2 (germline): MNHEY, SVGAGI. Healthy Caucasian individuals from Russia aged about 6 to 95 served as donors. Extracted total RNA amounted to at least 5.5 micrograms for each sample.

What was sequenced was blood. This chain joins TRBV6-5 and TRBJ2-3; TRBD2 matches 14 bases. The receptor comes from a woman aged 80 or over in good health. The CDR3 DNA follows: TGTGCCAGCAGAGGGACTAGCGGGGGAAAGGCAGATACGCAGTATTTT. Translated, it gives CASRGTSGGKADTQYF.